Listed below are T cell receptor beta chains from one sample, sequenced in a study of T cell responses to AZD1222 COVID-19 vaccine. Clones were sequenced by immunoSEQ multiplex PCR, and TCRdb holds only the in-frame ones, with some missing. Altogether tens of thousands of clones are present, 87% being singletons, with the ten largest covering 15% to 20%. The sequences come from peripheral blood, collected on day 0 of AZD1222 vaccination. The receptors originated from an adult in good health. Both conserved end residues are part of each CDR3. A D gene is named only where the DNA matches it firmly. The size entry is marked missing in some rows and otherwise reads once, few, many or a size class.

CDR3nt	CDR3aa	d_gene	abundance	j_gene	v_gene
TGTGCCAGTAGTGCCTCCGGACAACTAGGGGGAAAACTGTTTTTT	CASSASGQLGGKLFF	-	-	TRBJ1-4	TRBV19
TGTGCCAGCGTCAACAGTAATGAAAAACTGTTTTTT	CASVNSNEKLFF	-	once	TRBJ1-4	TRBV6-5
TGTGCCAGCAGCGCATCTTCCGACAGGGGTTTCTACGAGCAGTACTTC	CASSASSDRGFYEQYF	TRBD1	-	TRBJ2-7	TRBV9
TGTGCCAGCAAAAAAGAGGGGTCCCATAATTCACCCCTCCACTTT	CASKKEGSHNSPLHF	-	-	TRBJ1-6	TRBV6-6
TGTGCCAGCAGCTTGGTACAGGAAAGTGAAAAACTGTTTTTT	CASSLVQESEKLFF	-	-	TRBJ1-4	TRBV5-6
TGCGCCAGCAGCTCCAGGACAGCAGCTAACTATGGCTACACCTTC	CASSSRTAANYGYTF	-	once	TRBJ1-2	TRBV5-1
TGTGCTAGTGGTTTGGGGCAGGGAAGCACAGATACGCAGTATTTT	CASGLGQGSTDTQYF	-	-	TRBJ2-3	TRBV12-5
TGCAGCGTTGCGCGGGAGGGCCTAGGCGAGCAGTACTTC	CSVAREGLGEQYF	TRBD2	-	TRBJ2-7	TRBV29-1
TGTGCCAGCTCACCACCCCTCGGGTGGGAGGATGGCTACACCTTC	CASSPPLGWEDGYTF	-	-	TRBJ1-2	TRBV18
TGCGCCAGCAGCCAAGACCATGCTAGCGTCTCCACAGATACGCAGTATTTT	CASSQDHASVSTDTQYF	-	-	TRBJ2-3	TRBV4-1
TGTGCCAGTAGTAGGGCCAGCAATCAGCCCCAGCATTTT	CASSRASNQPQHF	-	few	TRBJ1-5	TRBV19
TGTGCCAGCAAGACAGGGAGGAACACTGAAGCTTTCTTT	CASKTGRNTEAFF	TRBD1	-	TRBJ1-1	TRBV28
TGTGCCAGCAGTTTATCAGGGGCCTACAATCAGCCCCAGCATTTT	CASSLSGAYNQPQHF	-	-	TRBJ1-5	TRBV27
TGCGCCAGCAGCTCGAGACAGGGAGGAGGGTCACCCCTCCACTTT	CASSSRQGGGSPLHF	TRBD1	-	TRBJ1-6	TRBV5-1
TGTGCCAGCAGCCGAGACGTCACCGGGACAGGGGCGAACACCATATATTTT	CASSRDVTGTGANTIYF	TRBD1	few	TRBJ1-3	TRBV4-2
TGTGCCAGCTCACCAGGGGGTTCGGATGAAAAACTGTTTTTT	CASSPGGSDEKLFF	-	-	TRBJ1-4	TRBV18
TGTGCCAGTAGTATTGGGACAGGGGGCTTCGGCTACACCTTC	CASSIGTGGFGYTF	TRBD1	few	TRBJ1-2	TRBV19
TGTGCTAGTGGTTTGCAGGGGGCAGGCACTGAAGCTTTCTTT	CASGLQGAGTEAFF	TRBD1	-	TRBJ1-1	TRBV12-5
TGTGCCAGCGCTGCGGTCCTCGGATCCTACAATGAGCAGTTCTTC	CASAAVLGSYNEQFF	-	-	TRBJ2-1	TRBV5-8
TGTGCCAGCAGTCGCATACCGGGACTAGCGGGCCGAAGCTCCTACGAGCAGTACTTC	CASSRIPGLAGRSSYEQYF	TRBD2	-	TRBJ2-7	TRBV6-6
TGTGCCAGCAGCCAAGCCCTTGGACAGGGGCTCCGGGAAGAGCAGTACTTC	CASSQALGQGLREEQYF	TRBD1	-	TRBJ2-7	TRBV14
TGTGCCAGCAGCGGCCGGGACAGGGGAGAGACTAACTATGGCTACACCTTC	CASSGRDRGETNYGYTF	TRBD1	-	TRBJ1-2	TRBV9
TGTGTCCGCGGGCAGGGCCTCTCCTACAATGAGCAGTTCTTC	CVRGQGLSYNEQFF	-	-	TRBJ2-1	TRBV11-2
TGTGCCAGCAGCTTAACCGACGGGTCCTACGAGCAGTACTTC	CASSLTDGSYEQYF	-	-	TRBJ2-7	TRBV7-6
TGCGCCAGCAGTGAGACTCGACAGGGGTATGGCTACACCTTC	CASSETRQGYGYTF	TRBD1	-	TRBJ1-2	TRBV10-1
TGTGCCAGCAGTTACTCCTCCCGGTATTCACCCCTCCACTTT	CASSYSSRYSPLHF	-	-	TRBJ1-6	TRBV28
TGTGCCAGCAGTGAAAACCAGGGTAGCACAGATACGCAGTATTTT	CASSENQGSTDTQYF	-	-	TRBJ2-3	TRBV6-1
TGTGCCAGCAGGCCCCGAACCCTTCAAGAGACCCAGTACTTC	CASRPRTLQETQYF	-	-	TRBJ2-5	TRBV6-5
TGTGCCAGTAGTAATGGGGGAGGGCCCTACAATGAGCAGTTCTTC	CASSNGGGPYNEQFF	TRBD2	-	TRBJ2-1	TRBV19
TGTGCCAGCAGCCCACCTCTGAACGACAGGAGGATTAACTATGGCTACACCTTC	CASSPPLNDRRINYGYTF	-	-	TRBJ1-2	TRBV21-1
TGCAGCGTTGATCATAGACAGTCGAACACTGAAGCTTTCTTT	CSVDHRQSNTEAFF	-	-	TRBJ1-1	TRBV29-1
TGTGCCAGCAGCTTCCAGGGGGGAAGCAATCAGCCCCAGCATTTT	CASSFQGGSNQPQHF	TRBD1	-	TRBJ1-5	TRBV7-8
TGTGCCATCAGTGAGGGCCTCCAGCCCGGGGAGCTGTTTTTT	CAISEGLQPGELFF	-	-	TRBJ2-2	TRBV10-3
TGTGCCTGGAGCTTCGGGACGACGAACACTGAAGCTTTCTTT	CAWSFGTTNTEAFF	-	-	TRBJ1-1	TRBV30
TGTCCCAGCAGCAATGGGTCGGGGACTCCAAGCTCCTATAATTCACCCCTCCACTTT	CPSSNGSGTPSSYNSPLHF	-	-	TRBJ1-6	TRBV21-1
TGTGCCAGCATTAGTCCCGTAAACACCATATATTTT	CASISPVNTIYF	-	-	TRBJ1-3	TRBV6-5
TGCGCCAGCAAGTTGGACACACAAGAGACCCAGTACTTC	CASKLDTQETQYF	-	once	TRBJ2-5	TRBV5-1
TGTGCCAGCAGCTTAGAGCGGGTAGCCAAAAACATTCAGTACTTC	CASSLERVAKNIQYF	-	-	TRBJ2-4	TRBV11-2
TGCGCCAGCAGCCAACGGGCGGGGATGGTGACTGAAGCTTTCTTT	CASSQRAGMVTEAFF	-	-	TRBJ1-1	TRBV4-1
TGTGCCAGCAGCCAAGAGGAATGGACAGGAGCGGGGGGGCAGCCCCAGCATTTT	CASSQEEWTGAGGQPQHF	TRBD1	-	TRBJ1-5	TRBV4-2
TGTGCCAGCAGCGTGGGCCAGAGGAATGGCTACACCTTC	CASSVGQRNGYTF	-	once	TRBJ1-2	TRBV9
TGCGCCAGCAGCCAAGATAGGTCTAGCTTATACCCAGATACGCAGTATTTT	CASSQDRSSLYPDTQYF	-	-	TRBJ2-3	TRBV4-3
TGCAGTGCTAGTTCTGGGACTCTTGGCTACACCTTC	CSASSGTLGYTF	-	few	TRBJ1-2	TRBV20-1
TGTGCCAGCAGCACCCCACCAGGGAATTCACCCCTCCACTTT	CASSTPPGNSPLHF	-	-	TRBJ1-6	TRBV6-2/TRBV6-3
TGCGCCAGCAGTGAGGTTTACAATGAGCAGTTCTTC	CASSEVYNEQFF	-	-	TRBJ2-1	TRBV10-1
TGTGCCAGCAGTTTAAAAGGGCTAGGCAATCAGCCCCAGCATTTT	CASSLKGLGNQPQHF	-	-	TRBJ1-5	TRBV27
TGTGCCAGTAGTATCACAGGGACCAATCAGCCCCAGCATTTT	CASSITGTNQPQHF	-	-	TRBJ1-5	TRBV19
TGTGCCAGCAGTTTTCAGGGGGGGTACACTGAAGCTTTCTTT	CASSFQGGYTEAFF	TRBD1	-	TRBJ1-1	TRBV28
TGCGCCAGCAGCCAAGACTCCGGACTCCGCACAGATACGCAGTATTTT	CASSQDSGLRTDTQYF	-	-	TRBJ2-3	TRBV4-1
TGTGCCAGCAGCCAGAGGGGGGCTGATGGAGAAAAACTGTTTTTT	CASSQRGADGEKLFF	-	-	TRBJ1-4	TRBV7-2
TGTGCCAGCAGTACTAGGGACAGGGGCACAGATACGCAGTATTTT	CASSTRDRGTDTQYF	TRBD1	-	TRBJ2-3	TRBV6-5
TGTGCCAGCAGTTTAGGCCTATCCTACGAGCAGTACTTC	CASSLGLSYEQYF	-	-	TRBJ2-7	TRBV28
TGTGCTAGTGGTTCGGTTCCCAGGGCAGCTGAAGCTTTCTTT	CASGSVPRAAEAFF	-	-	TRBJ1-1	TRBV12-5
TGTGCCTGGAGTACGGGGGCCGGGGGTGAAAAACTGTTTTTT	CAWSTGAGGEKLFF	-	-	TRBJ1-4	TRBV30
TGTGCCAGCAGTTACTCGACAGGGGGCGGTTATGGCTACACCTTC	CASSYSTGGGYGYTF	TRBD1	-	TRBJ1-2	TRBV6-6
TGCAGCGTCCGGACGGCAGATACGCAGTATTTT	CSVRTADTQYF	-	-	TRBJ2-3	TRBV29-1
TGTGCCATCAGAATAGGCAGGGATGACACTGAAGCTTTCTTT	CAIRIGRDDTEAFF	-	-	TRBJ1-1	TRBV10-3
TGTGCCACCAGCAGAGGACAGGGGGCAAGAGAGACCCAGTACTTC	CATSRGQGARETQYF	TRBD1	-	TRBJ2-5	TRBV15
TGTGCCAGCAGCTTCCCAGGGGAGTCCTACGAGCAGTACTTC	CASSFPGESYEQYF	-	-	TRBJ2-7	TRBV5-6